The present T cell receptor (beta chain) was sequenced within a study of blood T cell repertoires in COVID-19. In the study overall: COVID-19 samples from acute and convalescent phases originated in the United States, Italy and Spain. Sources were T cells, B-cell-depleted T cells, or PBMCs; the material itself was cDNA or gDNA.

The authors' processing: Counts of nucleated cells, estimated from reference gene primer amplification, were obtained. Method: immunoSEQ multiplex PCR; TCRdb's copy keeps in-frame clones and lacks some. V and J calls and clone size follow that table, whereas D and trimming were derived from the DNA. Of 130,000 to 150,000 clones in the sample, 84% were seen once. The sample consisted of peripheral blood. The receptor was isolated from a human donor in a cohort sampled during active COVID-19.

The CDR3 region has the DNA TGTGCCAGCAGCCCCCGGACAGGGGGTTTGGGGGCCAACGTCCTGACTTTC. It codes for CASSPRTGGLGANVLTF. J is TRBJ2-6 and V is TRBV7-2; 10 bases map to TRBD1. Germline assignment: CDR1 SGHTA and CDR2 FQGNSA. J lost 4 bases, V lost 5 bases, and 8 bases had no gene match. This CDR3 has 17 residues.